Presented here are 8 T cell receptor beta chains from one specimen sequenced in a study of vaccination effects on CD4 cells after COVID-19. Sequencing was performed with immunoSEQ multiplex PCR; in TCRdb, only in-frame clones are kept and a portion is missing. The table has about 22,000 clones, around 72% seen once. Antigen-specific CD4+ T cell clonotypes were called by their expansion after viral peptide-pool culture in ViraFEST. CD4+ T cell isolation took place after 10 days of culture. Nucleocapsid antibody tests were negative, and the vaccine recipients had no prior SARS-CoV-2 infection. What these receptors recognize is not known. Sequenced here: CD4+ T cells from PBMCs cultured with HCoV-NL63 spike peptides, sampled before COVID-19 vaccination. The receptors were gathered from a human donor who received a COVID-19 vaccine.

The J gene is TRBJ2-7, the V gene TRBV7-3, with 8 bases that match TRBD1. This CDR3 spans 15 amino acids. Trimming took 3 bases from V and 0 from J; bases not matched to a gene: 4. Germline V gene sequence: CDR1 SGHTA, CDR2 FQGTGA. The DNA of the CDR3 is TGTGCCAGCAGCTTTTCAACAGGGGGCTCCTACGAGCAGTACTTC. It specifies CASSFSTGGSYEQYF.

The chain employs TRBV5-1 and TRBJ1-1, with a weak D call TRBD1 (5 bases). This CDR3 contains 15 residues. Trimming removed 0 bases from V and 4 bases from J, with 13 bases in between. Germline V gene lookup returns CDR1 SGHRS and CDR2 YFSETQ. CDR3 nucleotide sequence: TGCGCCAGCAGCTTGGCCGACAGCTCTGGCACTGAAGCTTTCTTT. It is translated as CASSLADSSGTEAFF.

V and J are TRBV6-8 and TRBJ1-6, with D hard to call. CDR3 size: 12 residues. V was trimmed by 10 bases and J by 7 bases, leaving 11 bases between them. CDR1 MNHGY and CDR2 SAAAGT come from the germline V gene. CDR3 sequence (DNA): TGTGCCACCCCGGCGGCGAATTCACCCCTCCACTTT. Its protein is CATPAANSPLHF.

This clone came up once. V is TRBV7-3 and J is TRBJ2-6, with D possibly matching TRBD1 (6 bases). This CDR3 has 16 amino acids. Trimming shortened V by 0 bases and J by 4 bases, and 10 bases separated the two germline ends. Germline V gene data show CDR1 as SGHTA and CDR2 as FQGTGA. CDR3 bases: TGTGCCAGCAGCTTAACGTCAGGGGCCGGGGCCAACGTCCTGACTTTC. Its protein is CASSLTSGAGANVLTF.

Worth noting for this clone: A read error may produce the germline difference seen at one junction end. The rearrangement links TRBV6-5 to TRBJ1-2; TRBD1 matches 10 bases. The CDR3 length is 16 residues. Germline CDR1 and CDR2: MNHEY and SVGAGI. The CDR3 DNA is TGTGCCAGCACTTACGGGTCCTTCGGGACAGGGGAAGGCTACACCTTC. This gives the protein CASTYGSFGTGEGYTF.

The J gene is TRBJ1-2, the V gene TRBV13, with 7 nucleotides matching TRBD1. Germline V gene data show CDR1 as PRHDT and CDR2 as FYEKMQ (reference sequence). J was trimmed by 4 bases and V by 0 bases; bases with no gene match: 5. CDR3 size: 15 residues. The CDR3 sequence is CASSLGLTGSYGYTF. The CDR3 DNA reads TGTGCCAGCAGCTTAGGCCTGACAGGGAGCTATGGCTACACCTTC.

The V gene is TRBV6-1, the J gene TRBJ1-5, with TRBD1 as a possible D gene (5 bases). The CDR3 runs to 15 residues. Germline-derived CDR1 and CDR2 are MNHNS and SASEGT. Trimming removed 1 base at V and 3 bases at J, with 10 bases between. CDR3 protein: CASSEGQGVNQPQHF. The CDR3 DNA sequence: TGTGCCAGCAGTGAAGGGCAGGGTGTCAATCAGCCCCAGCATTTT.

The chain is built from TRBV3-1 (or the pseudogene TRBV3-2) and TRBJ1-2, with TRBD1 matching over 8 bases. Germline CDR1 and CDR2: LGHDT and YNNKEL (reference sequence). The V segment lost 4 bases and the J segment 5 bases; nucleotides outside the gene matches: 6. The CDR3 runs to 14 residues. CDR3 sequence (DNA): TGTGCCAGCAGCCCGCGGACAGGGCTATATGGCTACACCTTC. Translated, it gives CASSPRTGLYGYTF.